The clone carrying this T cell receptor beta chain was seen a few times. Its matching antigen is unknown. These data originate in a study of cytomegalovirus exposure and HLA in healthy donors. A multiplex PCR was run with 60 Vbeta primers and 13 Jbeta primers. This table comes from immunoSEQ multiplex PCR, and its TCRdb copy is limited to in-frame clones, with some not included. Among 100,000 to 150,000 clones, roughly 89% were seen once, and the ten largest hold about 5.5%. Trimming cost V 5 bases and J 2 bases; bases outside gene matches: 5. CDR3 length: 14 amino acids. CDR1 and CDR2 from the germline V gene are SGHKS and YYEKEE (reference sequence). General observations from the study: In an earlier analysis, in approximately 570 donors, most V segments appeared productive either ~87% or ~30% of the time. In a later analysis, a missense DCLRE1C variant was linked to TCR beta V- and J-gene trimming. Associated with cytomegalovirus, according to the listing, were around 160 TCR beta chains.

Nominally healthy donors provided the samples, though records likely missed some immune exposures. This clonotype was obtained from a woman aged 25-40 years in good health and CMV-seronegative. The chain is built from TRBV5-5 and TRBJ2-3; TRBD2 agrees at 7 bases. The sequenced sample was PBMCs. CDR3 nucleotides: TGTGCCAGCAGTCGAGCGGGGCTCACAGATACGCAGTATTTT. Protein product: CASSRAGLTDTQYF. The whole variable domain, remainder taken from reference TRBV5-5 and TRBJ2-3, is DAGVTQSPTHLIKTRGQQVTLRCSPISGHKSVSWYQQVLGQGPQFIFQYYEKEERGRGNFPDRFSARQFPNYSSELNVNALLLGDSALYLCASSRAGLTDTQYFGPGTRLTVL.